Listed below are T cell receptor beta chains from one sample, sequenced in a study of blood T cell repertoires in COVID-19. Generated by immunoSEQ multiplex PCR, the TCRdb table keeps only in-frame clones and is missing some. This table has about 270,000 clones, about 85% appearing once. Source material: PBMCs or T cells enriched from blood (not recorded which). These TCRs come from a woman aged 45-60 years who had recovered from COVID-19. CDR3s include the opening cysteine and the closing phenylalanine or tryptophan. The order of the fields is D gene, CDR3 length, J gene, clone size, V gene, CDR3 protein, CDR3 DNA. A D gene is named only where the DNA matches it firmly. Where a row states a size, it is once, few, many or the class of an expanded clone; other rows omit it.

D: TRBD1; length: 14; J: TRBJ2-5; size: .; V: TRBV7-2; CDR3: CASSRDRGRETQYF; DNA: TGTGCCAGCAGCCGGGACAGGGGGCGAGAGACCCAGTACTTC
D: TRBD1; length: 14; J: TRBJ1-1; size: .; V: TRBV7-9; CDR3: CASTPRQGDTEAFF; DNA: TGTGCCAGCACCCCGCGGCAGGGGGACACTGAAGCTTTCTTT
D: .; length: 11; J: TRBJ1-1; size: .; V: TRBV10-3; CDR3: CAIRGDTEAFF; DNA: TGTGCCATCAGAGGGGACACTGAAGCTTTCTTT
D: .; length: 12; J: TRBJ1-2; size: .; V: TRBV6-6; CDR3: CATRQGNYGYTF; DNA: TGTGCCACCCGACAAGGAAACTATGGCTACACCTTC
D: TRBD2; length: 20; J: TRBJ2-5; size: .; V: TRBV29-1; CDR3: CSVEDGATGTSGRTQETQYF; DNA: TGCAGCGTTGAAGATGGGGCTACCGGGACTAGCGGGAGGACCCAAGAGACCCAGTACTTC
D: .; length: 12; J: TRBJ1-2; size: .; V: TRBV27; CDR3: CASSHNRVGLTF; DNA: TGTGCCAGCAGTCATAACAGGGTAGGGTTGACCTTC
D: .; length: 15; J: TRBJ1-1; size: .; V: TRBV5-1; CDR3: CASSLGSGRNTEAFF; DNA: TGCGCCAGCAGCTTGGGTAGTGGGCGGAACACTGAAGCTTTCTTT
D: TRBD2; length: 16; J: TRBJ2-1; size: .; V: TRBV7-2; CDR3: CASSSRTSVTYNEQFF; DNA: TGTGCCAGCAGCAGCCGGACTAGCGTCACCTACAATGAGCAGTTCTTC
D: .; length: 13; J: TRBJ1-1; size: .; V: TRBV6-5; CDR3: CASSSQAPTEAFF; DNA: TGTGCCAGCAGTTCACAGGCTCCCACTGAAGCTTTCTTT
D: TRBD2; length: 16; J: TRBJ2-2; size: .; V: TRBV7-8; CDR3: CASSLLSSGNTGELFF; DNA: TGTGCCAGCAGCTTATTATCTAGCGGGAACACCGGGGAGCTGTTTTTT
D: TRBD1; length: 16; J: TRBJ1-5; size: .; V: TRBV27; CDR3: CASSHGQGRGNQPQHF; DNA: TGTGCCAGCAGTCACGGACAGGGTCGGGGCAATCAGCCCCAGCATTTT
D: TRBD1; length: 15; J: TRBJ1-2; size: .; V: TRBV7-2; CDR3: CASSFQGVKNYGYTF; DNA: TGTGCCAGCAGCTTTCAGGGGGTTAAAAACTATGGCTACACCTTC
D: .; length: 13; J: TRBJ1-1; size: once; V: TRBV11-3; CDR3: CASSSLVDTEAFF; DNA: TGTGCCAGCAGCTCTCTAGTGGACACTGAAGCTTTCTTT
D: TRBD1; length: 15; J: TRBJ1-2; size: .; V: TRBV6-2/TRBV6-3; CDR3: CASSYTGTGTYGYTF; DNA: TGTGCCAGCAGTTACACAGGGACAGGGACCTATGGCTACACCTTC
D: TRBD1; length: 14; J: TRBJ1-5; size: .; V: TRBV29-1; CDR3: CSVAEGASNQPQHF; DNA: TGCAGCGTTGCTGAGGGGGCGAGCAATCAGCCCCAGCATTTT
D: TRBD2; length: 15; J: TRBJ2-1; size: .; V: TRBV28; CDR3: CASSMPLAGGTEQFF; DNA: TGTGCCAGCAGTATGCCTTTAGCGGGAGGGACTGAGCAGTTCTTC
D: TRBD2; length: 15; J: TRBJ2-7; size: .; V: TRBV5-4; CDR3: CASSTASGSRYEQYF; DNA: TGTGCCAGCAGCACGGCTAGCGGGAGCAGATACGAGCAGTACTTC
D: .; length: 15; J: TRBJ1-6; size: .; V: TRBV4-2; CDR3: CASSPPRDRYSPLHF; DNA: TGTGCCAGCAGCCCTCCTCGAGACAGATATTCACCCCTCCACTTT
D: TRBD1; length: 15; J: TRBJ1-2; size: .; V: TRBV6-2/TRBV6-3; CDR3: CASSYSGTGGHGYTF; DNA: TGTGCCAGCAGTTACTCTGGGACAGGGGGCCATGGCTACACCTTC
D: TRBD1; length: 15; J: TRBJ1-1; size: .; V: TRBV7-2; CDR3: CASSPRTGHSTEAFF; DNA: TGTGCCAGCAGCCCAAGGACAGGGCACAGCACTGAAGCTTTCTTT
D: .; length: 15; J: TRBJ2-7; size: .; V: TRBV18; CDR3: CASSRTGAQTYEQYF; DNA: TGTGCCAGCTCACGAACAGGAGCCCAGACTTACGAGCAGTACTTC
D: TRBD2; length: 17; J: TRBJ2-3; size: .; V: TRBV4-3; CDR3: CASSQDVPGGRTDTQYF; DNA: TGCGCCAGCAGCCAAGATGTACCGGGAGGGCGTACAGATACGCAGTATTTT
D: TRBD2; length: 16; J: TRBJ2-1; size: .; V: TRBV19; CDR3: CASSTPLAGSNNEQFF; DNA: TGTGCCAGTAGTACCCCTCTAGCGGGATCGAACAATGAGCAGTTCTTC
D: TRBD2; length: 14; J: TRBJ2-1; size: .; V: TRBV6-5; CDR3: CASSNGRNYNEQFF; DNA: TGTGCCAGCTCGAACGGGAGGAATTACAATGAGCAGTTCTTC
D: TRBD1; length: 13; J: TRBJ1-1; size: .; V: TRBV12-3/TRBV12-4; CDR3: CASSPPGQGKAFF; DNA: TGTGCCAGCAGTCCGCCGGGACAGGGCAAAGCTTTCTTT
D: TRBD1; length: 15; J: TRBJ1-1; size: .; V: TRBV6-2/TRBV6-3; CDR3: CASSAGGALNTEAFF; DNA: TGTGCCAGCAGTGCAGGGGGTGCCTTGAACACTGAAGCTTTCTTT
D: .; length: 15; J: TRBJ1-4; size: once; V: TRBV6-5; CDR3: CASSPRGGASEKLFF; DNA: TGTGCCAGCAGCCCCCGAGGGGGGGCGAGCGAAAAACTGTTTTTT
D: TRBD2; length: 16; J: TRBJ2-7; size: once; V: TRBV18; CDR3: CASSPFTLAGENRQYF; DNA: TGTGCCAGCTCACCATTCACCCTAGCGGGAGAAAACAGGCAGTACTTC
D: TRBD2; length: 16; J: TRBJ2-3; size: .; V: TRBV27; CDR3: CASSLSLAGGQDTQYF; DNA: TGTGCCAGCAGTTTATCGCTAGCGGGAGGGCAAGATACGCAGTATTTT
D: .; length: 13; J: TRBJ2-3; size: .; V: TRBV19; CDR3: CASSPTGPDTQYF; DNA: TGTGCCAGTAGTCCGACAGGCCCAGATACGCAGTATTTT
D: .; length: 13; J: TRBJ2-6; size: .; V: TRBV5-4; CDR3: CASLTSGANVLTF; DNA: TGTGCCAGCTTGACATCTGGGGCCAACGTCCTGACTTTC
D: TRBD2; length: 16; J: TRBJ2-3; size: .; V: TRBV10-3; CDR3: CAISDRLAGNTDTQYF; DNA: TGTGCCATCAGTGATCGACTAGCGGGGAACACAGATACGCAGTATTTT
D: TRBD2; length: 16; J: TRBJ2-5; size: .; V: TRBV4-1; CDR3: CASRKVGGGRSETQYF; DNA: TGCGCCAGCAGGAAGGTAGGAGGCGGGAGGTCTGAGACCCAGTACTTC
D: TRBD1; length: 14; J: TRBJ1-2; size: once; V: TRBV28; CDR3: CASRQGAGTYGYTF; DNA: TGTGCCAGCAGACAGGGGGCGGGGACCTATGGCTACACCTTC
D: TRBD1; length: 14; J: TRBJ1-2; size: .; V: TRBV19; CDR3: CASRTPGTGVGYTF; DNA: TGTGCCAGTAGGACGCCCGGGACAGGGGTTGGCTACACCTTC
D: .; length: 14; J: TRBJ1-1; size: .; V: TRBV29-1; CDR3: CSVVDSAQNTEAFF; DNA: TGCAGCGTTGTCGACAGCGCCCAGAACACTGAAGCTTTCTTT
D: .; length: 15; J: TRBJ2-6; size: .; V: TRBV7-2; CDR3: CASSPLASGANVLTF; DNA: TGTGCCAGCAGCCCTCTGGCCTCTGGGGCCAACGTCCTGACTTTC
D: TRBD2; length: 16; J: TRBJ2-1; size: few; V: TRBV4-3; CDR3: CASSQDRSGRADEQFF; DNA: TGCGCCAGCAGCCAAGATCGAAGCGGGAGGGCCGATGAGCAGTTCTTC
D: .; length: 14; J: TRBJ1-5; size: few; V: TRBV28; CDR3: CASSSGGGDQPQHF; DNA: TGTGCCAGCAGTTCGGGAGGGGGTGATCAGCCCCAGCATTTT
D: .; length: 14; J: TRBJ1-5; size: .; V: TRBV19; CDR3: CASIFRAEGQPQHF; DNA: TGTGCCAGTATTTTCAGGGCCGAAGGCCAGCCCCAGCATTTT
D: .; length: 15; J: TRBJ1-2; size: .; V: TRBV3-1/TRBV3-2; CDR3: CASSRMSGLNYGYTF; DNA: TGTGCCAGCAGCCGAATGTCAGGATTGAACTATGGCTACACCTTC
D: TRBD1; length: 12; J: TRBJ1-4; size: .; V: TRBV30; CDR3: CAWGDRVEKLFF; DNA: TGTGCCTGGGGGGACAGGGTTGAAAAACTGTTTTTT
D: TRBD2; length: 16; J: TRBJ2-7; size: .; V: TRBV15; CDR3: CATSSRTSGSFYEQYF; DNA: TGTGCCACCAGCAGCCGGACTAGCGGAAGTTTCTACGAGCAGTACTTC
D: .; length: 13; J: TRBJ2-5; size: few; V: TRBV7-8; CDR3: CASSTTGGETQYF; DNA: TGTGCCAGCAGCACGACAGGTGGAGAGACCCAGTACTTC
D: .; length: 13; J: TRBJ2-1; size: once; V: TRBV3-1/TRBV3-2; CDR3: CASSRSSDNEQFF; DNA: TGTGCCAGCAGCCGGTCTAGCGACAATGAGCAGTTCTTC
D: TRBD2; length: 17; J: TRBJ2-1; size: .; V: TRBV9; CDR3: CASSELAGGPPYNEQFF; DNA: TGTGCCAGCAGCGAACTAGCGGGAGGGCCCCCCTACAATGAGCAGTTCTTC
D: .; length: 13; J: TRBJ1-1; size: .; V: TRBV27; CDR3: CASSWARNTEAFF; DNA: TGTGCCAGCAGTTGGGCGCGGAACACTGAAGCTTTCTTT
D: TRBD1; length: 16; J: TRBJ1-5; size: few; V: TRBV19; CDR3: CASSTYGQGGIQPQHF; DNA: TGTGCCAGTAGTACCTACGGACAGGGCGGGATTCAGCCCCAGCATTTT
D: .; length: 15; J: TRBJ2-1; size: .; V: TRBV27; CDR3: CASSLPRAPVNEQFF; DNA: TGTGCCAGCAGTTTACCCAGGGCCCCCGTCAATGAGCAGTTCTTC
D: TRBD2; length: 17; J: TRBJ2-2; size: .; V: TRBV9; CDR3: CASSVAWLAGGTGELFF; DNA: TGTGCCAGCAGCGTAGCTTGGCTAGCGGGAGGGACCGGGGAGCTGTTTTTT
D: .; length: 14; J: TRBJ2-3; size: .; V: TRBV28; CDR3: CASSLWQDPDTQYF; DNA: TGTGCCAGCAGTTTATGGCAGGATCCAGATACGCAGTATTTT